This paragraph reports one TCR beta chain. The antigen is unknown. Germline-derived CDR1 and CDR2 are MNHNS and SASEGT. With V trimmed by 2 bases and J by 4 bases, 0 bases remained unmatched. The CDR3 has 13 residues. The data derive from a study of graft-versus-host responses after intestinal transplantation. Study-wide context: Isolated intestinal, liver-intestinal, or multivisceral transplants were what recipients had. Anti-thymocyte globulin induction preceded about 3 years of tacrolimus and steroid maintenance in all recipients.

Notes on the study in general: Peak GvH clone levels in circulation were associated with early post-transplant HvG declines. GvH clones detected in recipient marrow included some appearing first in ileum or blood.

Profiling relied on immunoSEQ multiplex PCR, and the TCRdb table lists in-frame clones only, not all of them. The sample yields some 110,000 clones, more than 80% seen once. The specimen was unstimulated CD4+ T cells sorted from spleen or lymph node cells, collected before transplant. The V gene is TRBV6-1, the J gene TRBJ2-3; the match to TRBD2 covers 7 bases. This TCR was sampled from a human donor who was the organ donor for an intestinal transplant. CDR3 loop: CASSERGADTQYF. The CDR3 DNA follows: TGTGCCAGCAGTGAACGGGGGGCAGATACGCAGTATTTT.